This TCR beta chain was obtained from a study of cytomegalovirus exposure and HLA in healthy donors. General observations from the study: It was assumed in the presence/absence analyses that sequencing depth was roughly uniform across donors. Common viral pathogens were later found to be apparently linked to several of the most significant clusters. Overall, roughly 150 TCR beta chains were annotated as cytomegalovirus-associated.

CDR1 is ENHRY, CDR2 SYGVKD, per germline. This CDR3 comprises 13 residues. Deletions cut 6 bases from V and 8 bases from J, with 16 bases between. Details on this clone: Its antigen is currently unknown.

The primer mix had 60 Vbeta and 13 Jbeta primers. Original processing notes: In a later analysis, of about 80 million unique beta chains, some 10 million appeared in at least two donors. Sequencing used immunoSEQ multiplex PCR; TCRdb keeps in-frame clones, though not all of them. V and J calls and clone size follow that table, whereas D and trimming were derived from the DNA. The table records around 130,000 clones, 84% of them present only once. The source material was PBMCs. The clonotype comes from a man aged 50-60 years in good health and CMV-seronegative. The rearrangement uses TRBV10-3 and TRBJ1-1; D not certain. In DNA form, the CDR3 reads TGTGCCATCAGGGACCAACCGGGAGGCGAAGCTTTCTTT. Its protein is CAIRDQPGGEAFF.